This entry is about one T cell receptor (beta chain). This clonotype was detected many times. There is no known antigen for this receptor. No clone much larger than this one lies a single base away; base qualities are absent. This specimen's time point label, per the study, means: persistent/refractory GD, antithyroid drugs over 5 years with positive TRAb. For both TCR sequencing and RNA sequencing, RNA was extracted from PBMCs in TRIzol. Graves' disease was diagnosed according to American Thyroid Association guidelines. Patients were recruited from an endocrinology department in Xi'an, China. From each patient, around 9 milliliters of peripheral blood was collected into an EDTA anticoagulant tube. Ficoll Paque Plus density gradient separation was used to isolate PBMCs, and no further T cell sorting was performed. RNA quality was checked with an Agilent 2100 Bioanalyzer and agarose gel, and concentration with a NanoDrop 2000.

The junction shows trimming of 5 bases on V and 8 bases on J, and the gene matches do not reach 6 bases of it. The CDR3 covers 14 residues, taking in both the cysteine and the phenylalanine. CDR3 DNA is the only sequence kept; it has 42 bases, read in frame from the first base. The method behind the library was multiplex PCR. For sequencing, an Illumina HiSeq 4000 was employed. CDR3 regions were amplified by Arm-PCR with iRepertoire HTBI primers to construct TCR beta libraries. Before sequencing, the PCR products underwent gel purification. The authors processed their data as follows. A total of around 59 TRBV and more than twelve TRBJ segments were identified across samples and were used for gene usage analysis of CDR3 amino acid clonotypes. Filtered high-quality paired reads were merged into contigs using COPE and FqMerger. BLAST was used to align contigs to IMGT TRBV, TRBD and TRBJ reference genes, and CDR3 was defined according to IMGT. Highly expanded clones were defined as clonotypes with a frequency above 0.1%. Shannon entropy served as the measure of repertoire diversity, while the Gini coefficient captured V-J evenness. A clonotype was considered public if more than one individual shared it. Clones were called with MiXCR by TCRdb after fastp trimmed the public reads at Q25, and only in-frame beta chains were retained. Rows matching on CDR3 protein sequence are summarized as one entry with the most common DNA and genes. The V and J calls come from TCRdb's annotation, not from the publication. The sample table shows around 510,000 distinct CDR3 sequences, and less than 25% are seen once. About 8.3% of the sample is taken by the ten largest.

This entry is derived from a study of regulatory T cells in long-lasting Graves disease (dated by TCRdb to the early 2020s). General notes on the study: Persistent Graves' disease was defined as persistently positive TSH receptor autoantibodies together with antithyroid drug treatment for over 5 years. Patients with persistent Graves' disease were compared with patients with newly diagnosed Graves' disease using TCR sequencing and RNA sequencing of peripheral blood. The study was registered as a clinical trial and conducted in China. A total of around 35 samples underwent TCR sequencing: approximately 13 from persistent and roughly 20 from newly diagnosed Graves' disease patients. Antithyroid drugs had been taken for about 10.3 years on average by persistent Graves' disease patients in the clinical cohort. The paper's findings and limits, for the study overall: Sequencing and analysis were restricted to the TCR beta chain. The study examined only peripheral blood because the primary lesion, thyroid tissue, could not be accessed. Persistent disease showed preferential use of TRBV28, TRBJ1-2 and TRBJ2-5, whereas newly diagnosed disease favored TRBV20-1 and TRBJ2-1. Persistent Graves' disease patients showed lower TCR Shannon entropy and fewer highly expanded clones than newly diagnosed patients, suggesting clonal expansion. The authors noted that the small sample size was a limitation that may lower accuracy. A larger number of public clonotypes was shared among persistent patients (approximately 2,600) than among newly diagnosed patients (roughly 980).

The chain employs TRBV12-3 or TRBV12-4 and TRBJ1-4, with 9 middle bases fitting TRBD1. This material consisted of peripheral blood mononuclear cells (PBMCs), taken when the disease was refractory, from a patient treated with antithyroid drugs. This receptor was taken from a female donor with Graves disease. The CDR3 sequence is CASSLTGGNEKLFF. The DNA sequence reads TGTGCCAGCAGTCTAACAGGGGGCAACGAAAAACTGTTTTTT.